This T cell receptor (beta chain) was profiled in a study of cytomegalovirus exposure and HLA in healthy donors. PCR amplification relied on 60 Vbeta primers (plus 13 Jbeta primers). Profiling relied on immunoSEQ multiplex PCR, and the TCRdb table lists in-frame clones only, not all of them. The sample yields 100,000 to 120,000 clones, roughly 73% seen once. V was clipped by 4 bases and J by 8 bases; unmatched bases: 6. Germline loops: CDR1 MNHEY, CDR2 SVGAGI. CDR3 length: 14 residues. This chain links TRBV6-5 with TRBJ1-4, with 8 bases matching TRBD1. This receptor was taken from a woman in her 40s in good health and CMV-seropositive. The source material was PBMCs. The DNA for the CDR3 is TGTGCCAGCAGTTTCGAACGGACAGGGGAAAAACTGTTTTTT. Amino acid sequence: CASSFERTGEKLFF.